What follows describes a single T cell receptor (beta chain). The antigen is not known. The data are from a study of vaccination and CD4 T cells after COVID-19. Study overall: The peptides that stimulated the cells were overlapping spike peptides from SARS-CoV-2, HCoV-NL63, HCoV-OC43 and HCoV-229E. Whole-study findings and limits: Convalescent patients' median share of reactive clones seen only post-vaccination was about 88%. Within convalescent individuals, 304 out of 307 vaccine-specific clones proved to be spike mono-reactive.

The treatment is: approximately nine-day PBMC culture with coronavirus spike peptide pools or control peptides (ViraFEST assay). Wells that each held a few million PBMCs were cultured with roughly 9.8 IU/ml IL-2 and about 10 ug/ml peptide pools. Trimming cost V 7 bases and J 5 bases; bases outside gene matches: 7. CDR1 and CDR2 from the germline V gene are SNHLY and FYNNEI. The CDR3 is 14 amino acids. Scientists ran DNA taken from cultured CD4+ T cells through the Oncomine TCR Beta short-read assay for sequencing. TCRdb itself ran the PCR reads through MiXCR, one entry per CDR3 protein. The sample lists under 20,000 distinct CDR3 sequences; over 60% were seen once.

This chain links TRBV2 with TRBJ2-1, with 8 bases that match TRBD1. The source material was CD4+ T cells from blood, cultured in vitro, sampled after SARS-CoV-2 vaccination. The receptor was derived from a human donor who received a COVID-19 vaccine. CDR3 in DNA: TGTGCCAGCAACAACAGGGGGGCTGACAATGAGCAGTTCTTC. Amino acids: CASNNRGADNEQFF.